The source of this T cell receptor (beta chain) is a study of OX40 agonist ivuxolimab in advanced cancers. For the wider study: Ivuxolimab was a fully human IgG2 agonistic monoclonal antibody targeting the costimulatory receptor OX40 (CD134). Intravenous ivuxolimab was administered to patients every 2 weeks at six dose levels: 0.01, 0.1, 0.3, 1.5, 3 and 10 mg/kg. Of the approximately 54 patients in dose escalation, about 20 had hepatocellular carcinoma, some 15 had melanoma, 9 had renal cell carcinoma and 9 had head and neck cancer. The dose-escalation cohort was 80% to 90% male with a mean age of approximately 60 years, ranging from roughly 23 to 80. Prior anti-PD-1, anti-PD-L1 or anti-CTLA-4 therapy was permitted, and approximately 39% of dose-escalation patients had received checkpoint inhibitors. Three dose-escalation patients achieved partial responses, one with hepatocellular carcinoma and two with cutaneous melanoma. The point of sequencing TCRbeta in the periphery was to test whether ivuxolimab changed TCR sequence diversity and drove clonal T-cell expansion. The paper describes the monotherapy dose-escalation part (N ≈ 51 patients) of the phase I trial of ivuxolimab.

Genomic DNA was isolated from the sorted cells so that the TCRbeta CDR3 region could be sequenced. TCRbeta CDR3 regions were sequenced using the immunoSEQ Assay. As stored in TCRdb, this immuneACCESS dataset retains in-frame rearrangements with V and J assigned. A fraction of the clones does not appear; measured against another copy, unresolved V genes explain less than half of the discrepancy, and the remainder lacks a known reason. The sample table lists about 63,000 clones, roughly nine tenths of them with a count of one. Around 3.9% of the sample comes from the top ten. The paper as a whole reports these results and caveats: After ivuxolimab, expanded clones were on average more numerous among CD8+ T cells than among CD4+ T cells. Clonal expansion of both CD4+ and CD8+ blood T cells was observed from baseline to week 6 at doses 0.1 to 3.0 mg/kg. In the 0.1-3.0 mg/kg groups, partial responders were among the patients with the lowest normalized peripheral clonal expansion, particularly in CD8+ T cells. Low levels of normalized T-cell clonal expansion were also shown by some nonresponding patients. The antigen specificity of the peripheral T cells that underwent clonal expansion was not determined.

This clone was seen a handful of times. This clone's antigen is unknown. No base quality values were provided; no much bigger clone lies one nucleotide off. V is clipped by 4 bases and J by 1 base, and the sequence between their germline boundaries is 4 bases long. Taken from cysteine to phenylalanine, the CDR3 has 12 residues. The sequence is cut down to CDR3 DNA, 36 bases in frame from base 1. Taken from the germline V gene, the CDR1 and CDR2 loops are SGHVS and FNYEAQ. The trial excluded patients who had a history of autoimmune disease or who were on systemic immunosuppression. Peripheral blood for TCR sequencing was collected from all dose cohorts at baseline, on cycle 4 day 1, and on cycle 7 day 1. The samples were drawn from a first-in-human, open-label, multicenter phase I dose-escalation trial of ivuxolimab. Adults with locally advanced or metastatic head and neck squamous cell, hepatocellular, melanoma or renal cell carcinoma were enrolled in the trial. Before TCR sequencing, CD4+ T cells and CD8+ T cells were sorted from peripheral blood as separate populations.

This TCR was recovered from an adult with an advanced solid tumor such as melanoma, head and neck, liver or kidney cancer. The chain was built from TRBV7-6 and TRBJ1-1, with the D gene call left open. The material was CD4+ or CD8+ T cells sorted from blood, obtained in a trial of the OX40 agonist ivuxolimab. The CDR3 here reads CASSWGNTEAFF. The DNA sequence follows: TGTGCCAGCAGCTGGGGGAACACTGAAGCTTTCTTT.